This entry describes one T cell receptor beta chain. Its binding antigen is unknown. Base qualities were left out, and no much larger clone turns up one base away. The sample's time point label is to be understood as: after anti-PD-1 therapy. Genomic DNA extracted from tumor biopsies or peripheral blood was used for bulk TCRbeta sequencing, with input ranging from about 600 ng to 6,004 ng. Every patient was a poor candidate for surgical resection and had histologically proven advanced or metastatic basal or squamous cell carcinoma. The basal cell carcinoma cohort comprised fewer than 12 patients, of whom about eight had bulk tumor TCR sequencing. This record belongs to a study of T cells in tumors after PD-1 blockade (dated by TCRdb to the late 2010s). Study-level background: Exclusion criteria were prior checkpoint blockade, use of systemic immunosuppressants, or recent radiotherapy or other anti-cancer therapy within 4 weeks. An average of 113,528 TCR templates (range 24,679-257,772) and about 38,000 unique clonotypes was obtained for peripheral blood samples. Pembrolizumab 200 mg every 3 weeks or cemiplimab 350 mg every 2 weeks was administered to patients. Bulk TCR sequencing was performed on around ten peripheral blood samples from roughly five patients to compare blood and tumor clonotypes. Ongoing daily vismodegib 150 mg was also given to a subset of patients during anti-PD-1 treatment. RECIST version 1.1 was used to assess clinical response. Paired single-cell RNA and TCR sequencing was performed on site-matched tumors from BCC or SCC patients before and after anti-PD-1 therapy.

The immunoSEQ platform was used for deep TCRbeta sequencing. In the source study's methods: For further analysis, only productive rearrangements were exported out of the immunoSEQ Analyzer. Bulk TCRbeta clonotypes were assigned T cell phenotypes by matching to single-cell RNA+TCR-seq clones sharing the same TCRbeta sequence. Tumor enrichment of a clone was calculated by dividing the clone's tumor frequency by the clone's PBMC frequency, both taken from bulk TCR sequencing. GLIPH was used to group TCRs into specificity groups, clusters of distinct TCRs likely recognizing common antigens via shared CDR3 motifs. In its TCRdb copy, this immuneACCESS table keeps in-frame sequences only and misses some clones. Where compared with another copy, unresolved V genes explain less than half of these, and the others have no known cause. V and J calls and clone size follow that table, whereas D and trimming were derived from the DNA. The sample records 30,000 to 35,000 clones, 73% of which are singletons. The biggest ten clones account for almost 40% of the sample.

Counted from cysteine to phenylalanine, this CDR3 has 12 amino acids. Left in the record is the CDR3 DNA by itself, 36 bases read in frame from the first base. V gives up 10 bases and J gives up 2 bases, and the segment between their germline ends measures 12 bases. The CDR1 and CDR2 encoded by the germline V gene are MNHEY and SVGAGI. Paper-wide results and their limitations: Where the novel T cell clones came from was not determined, and possible sources could include lymphoid organs or rare unexpanded clones inside the tumor or in the tumor periphery. Roughly 41% of the TCR clonotypes from tumors also showed up in blood, and some novel exhausted tumor clones were present in pre-treatment blood, which suggests peripheral recruitment.

This material consisted of PBMCs, taken after anti-PD-1 treatment. The rearranged chain carries TRBV6-5 and TRBJ2-7; no D segment can be confidently identified. This sequence was found in a human donor with basal cell carcinoma. The DNA is as follows: TGTGCCATCAAACCTATGACCTACGAGCAGTACTTC. The translation is CAIKPMTYEQYF.